This T cell receptor (beta chain) emerged from a study of T cells expressing NK-cell markers (dated by TCRdb to 2018 to 2021). At the level of the whole study: Three sorted T-cell subsets (CD3+CD56+NKG2C+, CD3+CD56+NKG2C- and CD3+CD56-NKG2C+) from 7 to 9 donors had their TCR beta-chain repertoires profiled. Among the eight sequenced donors, only one was HCMV-seronegative, while the other seven were HCMV-seropositive. The eight sequenced donors were randomly selected healthy volunteers, three men and five women. The libraries were sequenced on Illumina HiSeq 2000/2500, MiSeq or NextSeq, producing 2 x 150 bp reads.

On this clonotype: The antigen it recognizes is unknown.

Measured from the cysteine to the phenylalanine, the CDR3 is 11 residues long. No coding sequence is recorded. Looking up the germline V gene (reference sequence) yields CDR1 LGHDT and CDR2 YNNKEL. The research as a whole found: Whether the expanded NKG2C-expressing T cell clones were specific for HCMV antigens was left unclear. For over five donors, the dominant CD3+CD56+NKG2C+ clonotypes were among the top 10 CD8+ clonotypes and accounted for roughly 1.0-7.5% of CD8+ T cells. Those dominant clonotypes were again the most abundant among CD3+CD56-NKG2C+ cells in a handful of donors, at about 25-65%.

Sequenced using an Illumina HiSeq 2000. TCR beta cDNA libraries were made by 5'RACE template switching that added a universal primer site and unique molecular identifiers. Synthesis of cDNA was primed from the TCR beta constant segment and was followed by two consecutive PCR amplification steps. Regarding the original processing steps: Reads were demultiplexed and grouped by UMI with MIGEC, and clonotypes were assembled and quantified with MiTCR. To remove erroneous sequences, TCR cDNA sequences were retained only when supported by two or more reads. The tcR package was used for downstream repertoire analysis, and clonotypes were matched between fractions using CDR3 nucleotide sequence together with V segment. VDJmatch was used to annotate antigen specificity against VDJdb, with one amino acid substitution in CDR3 permitted. TCRdb reprocessed the reads and provides one entry for every CDR3 protein sequence; no DNA is given. The V and J calls were not made by the authors but by TCRdb's processing. This sample's records show approximately 380,000 distinct CDR3 sequences. About 5.2% of the sample is held by the ten biggest clonotypes.

HCMV-specific IgG was detected in serum with a commercial ELISA kit to determine HCMV serostatus. Peripheral blood mononuclear cells were isolated from blood by Ficoll density gradient centrifugation. The rearrangement joined TRBV3-1 to TRBJ1-1; TCRdb indicates TRBD1, and absent DNA this call remains unverified. The source of this sequence is a man aged 18-75 years in good health. Sequencing was done on a sample of blood T cells: a sorted CD56 or NKG2C T cell subset, CD4+ or CD8+ T cells, or bulk PBMC T cells (not recorded which). CDR3 loop: CATHRAGEAFF.